The 6 T cell receptor beta chains in this list originate from one sample, sequenced in a study of cytomegalovirus exposure and HLA in healthy donors (dated by TCRdb to 2016 to 2017). Libraries were prepared through the immunoSEQ multiplex PCR assay. For the multiplex PCR, a mixture combining 60 forward primers for TCR Vbeta segments and 13 reverse primers for TCR Jbeta segments was used. Imported from immuneACCESS, the table was reduced by TCRdb to in-frame sequences with V and J called. These copies leave out some clones; in studies compared against another copy, an unresolved V gene accounts for under half, and the cause of the remainder is not known. This sample gives approximately 79,000 clones in total; almost 80% of them show up just once. Of the sample, 22% falls within the top ten clones. Sample: PBMCs. All receptors derive from a woman aged 40 to 49 in good health and CMV-seropositive.

This clone occurred once. The chain uses TRBV7-3 and TRBJ1-2, with 8 nucleotides matching TRBD1. The germline gives CDR1 SGHTA, CDR2 FQGTGA. This CDR3 region has 15 residues. The J segment lost 2 bases and the V segment lost 5 bases, leaving 7 bases of the junction unmatched. The CDR3 sequence is CASSPLGTGNYGYTF. The CDR3 region has the DNA TGTGCCAGCAGCCCCCTCGGGACAGGAAACTATGGCTACACCTTC.

The chain is built from TRBV4-2 and TRBJ2-3, with D perhaps TRBD2 (5 bases). CDR1 and CDR2 from the germline V gene are LGHNA and YNFKEQ. The CDR3 covers 18 residues. The V end was cut by 0 bases, the J end by 4 bases, with 20 bases between. Written as DNA, the CDR3 is TGTGCCAGCAGCCAAGATCGGGCGTCGACTACTCCCCCAGATACGCAGTATTTT. Amino acid sequence: CASSQDRASTTPPDTQYF.

Of note for this clone: At one end, the junction sequence differs from germline, possibly due to a read error. The genes are TRBV5-1 and TRBJ1-2, with a weak D call TRBD1 (6 bases). The germline V gene encodes CDR1 SGHRS and CDR2 YFSETQ. This CDR3 has 12 amino acids. DNA for the CDR3: TGCGCCAGCAGCTTTAGGCAGGGGACGCGGTACTTC. This gives the protein CASSFRQGTRYF.

Notes on this clone: A junction boundary mismatches the germline segment, possibly from a read error. The chain employs TRBV29-1 and TRBJ2-7; D possibly corresponds to TRBD2 (6 bases). Germline CDR1 SQVTM, CDR2 ANQGSEA. The CDR3 length is 12 residues. As DNA, the CDR3 is TGCAGCGGTAGGGACTCGTCCTCCGAGCAGTACTTC. It codes for CSGRDSSSEQYF.

The chain employs TRBV6-1 and TRBJ1-2; 10 bases line up with TRBD1. The CDR3 runs to 15 residues. Germline V CDR1 and CDR2: MNHNS, SASEGT. J was trimmed by 3 bases and V by 3 bases; bases with no gene match: 4. The CDR3 region is CASSDWTGGDYGYTF. CDR3 DNA: TGTGCCAGCAGTGATTGGACAGGGGGAGACTATGGCTACACCTTC.

This clone appeared once. The chain couples TRBV5-4 to TRBJ2-2, with 8 bases aligning to TRBD1. CDR1 is SGHNT and CDR2 is YYREEE in the germline V gene (reference sequence). This CDR3 has 15 amino acids. The V gene end was trimmed by 2 bases and the J gene end by 5 bases; junction bases not matched to a gene: 5. The CDR3, as DNA: TGTGCCAGCAGCTTTGGACAGGGTGGTACCGGGGAGCTGTTTTTT. This gives the protein CASSFGQGGTGELFF.